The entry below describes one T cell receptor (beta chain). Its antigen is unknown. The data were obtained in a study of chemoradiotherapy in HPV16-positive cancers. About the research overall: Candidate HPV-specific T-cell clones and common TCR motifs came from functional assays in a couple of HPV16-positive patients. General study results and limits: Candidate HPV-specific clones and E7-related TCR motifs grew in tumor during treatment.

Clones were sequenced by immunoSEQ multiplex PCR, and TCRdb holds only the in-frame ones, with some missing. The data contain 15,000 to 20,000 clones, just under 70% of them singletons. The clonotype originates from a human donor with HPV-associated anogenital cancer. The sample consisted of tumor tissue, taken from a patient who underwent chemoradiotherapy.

Here the CDR3 DNA reads TGTGCCAGCAGCTGGACAGGGAGGAACTATGGCTACACCTTC. This gives the protein CASSWTGRNYGYTF. The chain links TRBV5-5 to TRBJ1-2, with 8 nucleotides matching TRBD1. The germline V gene has CDR1 SGHKS and CDR2 YYEKEE (reference sequence). The CDR3 consists of 14 residues. V dropped 3 bases and J dropped 2; count of bases not matched to a gene: 3.